The 7 T cell receptor beta chains below all came from one sample that was sequenced in a study of CD8 T cells in ankylosing spondylitis. TCRdb called the 5' RACE reads again in MiXCR, with one record for every CDR3 protein. The table shows about 42,000 distinct CDR3 sequences, with around 2.9% occurring only once. The specimen sequenced was blood, either unsorted or a sorted T cell fraction (not recorded which). The source is a male donor with ankylosing spondylitis or in good health (not recorded which).

This clonotype was observed many times. CDR3 sequence: CASSVEAGSNTIYF. CDR3 in DNA: TGTGCCAGCAGCGTAGAGGCAGGGTCAAACACCATATATTTT. The chain uses TRBV9 and TRBJ1-3, with D perhaps matching TRBD1 (5 bases). Germline-derived CDR1 and CDR2 are SGDLS and YYNGEE. Trimming left V 0 bases short and J 6 bases short, with 10 bases between. This CDR3 has 14 residues.

At least ten counts were recorded for this clonotype. This chain joins TRBV9 and TRBJ2-1, with 7 positions matching TRBD2. Germline values: CDR1 SGDLS, CDR2 YYNGEE. The J segment lost 5 bases and the V segment lost 0 bases, leaving 2 bases of the junction unmatched. The CDR3 has 14 amino acids. Here the CDR3 DNA reads TGTGCCAGCAGCGTAGGCGGGGGACACAATGAGCAGTTCTTC. Its translation is CASSVGGGHNEQFF.

This clonotype was recorded many times. The chain couples TRBV9 to TRBJ2-3, with 11 bases fitting TRBD1. The germline V gene encodes CDR1 SGDLS and CDR2 YYNGEE. There are 16 residues in the CDR3. J lost 3 bases, V lost 0 bases, and 3 bases had no gene match. CDR3 sequence reads: CASSVGGTGGTDTQYF. In DNA form, the CDR3 reads TGTGCCAGCAGCGTAGGAGGGACAGGGGGGACAGATACGCAGTATTTT.

This clonotype came up many times. The V call is TRBV9, the J call TRBJ1-2; 7 bases match TRBD1. Germline-derived CDR1 and CDR2 are SGDLS and YYNGEE. V dropped 0 bases and J dropped 2; count of bases not matched to a gene: 4. The CDR3 runs to 15 residues. The CDR3 protein is CASSVDAGGNYGYTF. The CDR3 DNA reads as TGTGCCAGCAGCGTAGATGCAGGGGGAAACTATGGCTACACCTTC.

This clonotype appeared many times. This sequence joins TRBV9 and TRBJ2-3; maybe TRBD2 (5 bases). CDR1 SGDLS and CDR2 YYNGEE come from the germline V gene. V gave up 3 bases and J gave up 6 bases, with 14 bases separating them. The CDR3 loop spans 14 amino acids. Written as DNA, the CDR3 is TGTGCCAGCAGCGCGGAGGATGAGCCGGATACGCAGTATTTT. It is translated as CASSAEDEPDTQYF.

This clonotype has a count of ten or more. V and J are TRBV9 and TRBJ1-6, with TRBD1 matching over 7 bases. Per germline, CDR1 SGDLS and CDR2 YYNGEE. V trimming: 4 bases; J trimming: 7 bases; junction bases outside the gene matches: 8. This CDR3 region has 15 residues. The DNA for the CDR3 is TGTGCCAGCAGCCTCTCGGGACAGAGAAATTCACCCCTCCACTTT. This codes for CASSLSGQRNSPLHF.

In this sample, this clonotype turned up many times. The rearrangement joins TRBV9 to TRBJ2-3; TRBD2 matches 8 bases. Germline trimming cut 4 bases from V and 4 bases from J; bases unmatched to any gene: 11. CDR1 and CDR2 from the germline V gene are SGDLS and YYNGEE. The CDR3 covers 16 residues. The CDR3 nucleotides read TGTGCCAGCAGCACCAGACGGGGGGGGGCCCCAGATACGCAGTATTTT. Translation gives CASSTRRGGAPDTQYF.